This TCR beta chain appears in the sequencing data of a study of cytomegalovirus exposure and HLA in healthy donors (dated by TCRdb to 2015 to 2018). In the study overall: An earlier analysis of some 620 of the donors reported 250 to 300 Gb of sequence data and 117 million unique TCR beta sequences obtained from around 170 million T cells. Roughly 300 gigabases of sequencing data and 70 million to 95 million unique TCR sequences made up an early release that covered 640 HLA-typed donors. Of the roughly 400 genotyped donors, roughly 80% fell in the genetic ancestry cluster associated with self-reported Caucasian donors. The study aimed to test whether signatures of past pathogen exposure could be identified by cataloging public T cell receptors. Using immunosequencing, the study profiled T cell repertoires from 640 or so subjects and related those repertoires to cytomegalovirus serostatus. Besides the first cohort of roughly 660 subjects, a separate validation cohort made up of some 110 different subjects was used. The study combined high-throughput TCR immunosequencing, statistical association of individual TCRs with disease status, and machine learning to predict cytomegalovirus infection status. A later analysis re-examined previously published TCR beta repertoires from roughly 650 donors and added high-resolution HLA genotyping to investigate patterns of TCR occurrence. Rather than using new phenotypic data, the later analysis identified candidate immune exposures from TCR beta sequences and from how often those sequences occurred across donors. To decide whether each TCR beta V gene segment behaved as functional or pseudogenic, an earlier analysis of some 570 of the donors relied on high-throughput TCR beta sequencing. Donor age, sex, ethnicity and CMV serostatus were collected together with the repertoire data. A later genetic analysis used genome-wide SNP genotypes for 398 of the 666 donors, treating that subset as a discovery cohort. All discovery cohort repertoires had been generated using a single sequencing platform. Class I and class II HLA loci were covered by the typing at four-digit resolution. The number of donors typed differed by locus, with about 620-630 for A, B, C, DRB1 and DQB1, roughly 550 for DQA1, 600 to 610 for DPA1, and roughly 450 for DPB1. Several DR-DQ haplotypes were handled as single units for association and clustering because linkage in the cohort was strong. Among about 400 genotyped donors of the cohort, an average of approximately 200,000 unique TCR beta nucleotide sequences was sequenced per donor, of which 15% to 20% were non-productive. Results the study describes overall, beyond this receptor: A later analysis reported that several top co-occurrence clusters appeared linked to parvovirus B19, influenza, CMV and Epstein-Barr virus. The classifier was reported to diagnose cytomegalovirus status with high specificity and sensitivity in both the original and validation cohorts. A later analysis found that most CMV-associated TCR beta chains appeared HLA-restricted, with HLA associations seemingly driven largely by CMV exposure. In a later analysis, HLA-associated TCR beta chains showed more clonal expansion and lower generation probabilities than non-associated chains that were equally common. Most TCR sequences were observed very rarely across donors, whereas some public TCRs were present in many individuals. The authors suggested that the approach could potentially be extended to other disease states and immunological phenotypes. Sequencing depth was assumed to be roughly uniform across donors in the presence/absence analyses, though that assumption may not hold. A group of highly shared sequence variants was considered likely to be a technical artifact of the sequencing pipeline. Compared with the approximately 720-donor mean, donors in an Asian-associated ancestry cluster had fewer N-insertions in productive TCRs, according to a later genetic analysis. Strong co-occurrence of HLA alleles, especially DR and DQ, made assigning TCR associations to individual alleles difficult. Three of the identified cytomegalovirus-associated TCR beta chains were confirmed in vitro to be specific for cytomegalovirus antigens. The study gave a list of about 150 TCR beta chains associated with cytomegalovirus. This cohort had only TCR beta chains sequenced, and the lack of alpha or paired-chain data limited which features could be detected. Specific HLA alleles were associated with around 18,000 TCR beta sequences at a false discovery rate of 0.05 in a later analysis. Linkage disequilibrium might explain the correlated functional status among segregating V segments, but an unknown experimental factor could not be ruled out. Because HLA typing was missing for some donors at each locus, association tests included only the typed subset. According to a later analysis, TCR association rates differed among HLA loci, with DRB1 alleles showing the most associated TCRs and HLA-C alleles showing the fewest. Broadly in line with IMGT annotations, most TCR beta V segments showed up in productive rearrangements about 87% or about 30% of the time in an earlier analysis of several hundred of the donors. A further reported finding was that TCR beta sequences accurately predicted the HLA-A and HLA-B alleles for most subjects in the first cohort. The only immune exposure information available for the cohort was CMV serostatus. In a later genetic analysis, a missense DCLRE1C variant was associated with V-gene and J-gene trimming of TCR beta chains, and the association was replicated in an independent cohort. The earlier analysis of a few hundred of the donors excluded roughly 16 rarely observed V segments, including chromosome 9 orphons, because counts were too low.

In total, approximately 690 healthy bone marrow donors made up the cohort. All cohort members were sampled while nominally healthy, although unrecorded immune exposures were likely present. The donor tested CMV seronegative and was one of the 352 seronegative cohort members. Every donor gave a peripheral blood sample, and the peripheral blood mononuclear cells from that sample were used for TCR beta sequencing. The Qiagen DNeasy Blood Extraction Kit was used to extract genomic DNA from the blood cell samples. Library method: the immunoSEQ multiplex PCR assay. For the multiplex PCR, a mixture combining 60 forward primers for TCR Vbeta segments and 13 reverse primers for TCR Jbeta segments was used. Amplification of the CDR3 region of rearranged TCR beta genes was performed with a multiplex PCR assay on genomic DNA. Amplified TCR beta libraries were sequenced as 87-base-pair reads on the Illumina HiSeq System. On the authors' methods: A later analysis counted approximately 76 million unique TCR beta chains across the 500 to 850 repertoires, and roughly 10 million of these chains were shared by at least two donors. To remove PCR and sequencing errors, raw reads were error-corrected and collapsed into unique sequences using a nearest-neighbor algorithm that merged closely related sequences. V, D and J gene segments were assigned by aligning CDR3 sequences to IMGT reference sequences. For a sequence to be retained, at least a six-nucleotide match to both a V gene segment and a J gene segment was required. A rearrangement counted as productive if the CDR3 had no stop codons and remained in frame with V and J, and every other rearrangement counted as non-productive. Following IMGT convention, CDR3 was defined as the stretch from the second conserved V-encoded cysteine to the conserved J-encoded phenylalanine. The earlier analysis of some 600 of the donors excluded sequences that lacked an unambiguous match to a single V gene segment. In an earlier analysis of approximately 500 of the donors, a V segment was called functional when productive rearrangements were above 56.7%, and segregating when the standard deviation between donors exceeded 5%. To diagnose cytomegalovirus status from the catalog of TCR beta chain sequences, a statistical classification framework was built. In a later analysis, TCR nucleotide sequences were compared against IMGT/GENE-DB human TR gene sequences so that V and J genes could be assigned. In a later analysis, CDR3 sequences and most-parsimonious VDJ recombination scenarios were assigned using the TCRdist pipeline. A later analysis defined each TCR beta chain by its CDR3 amino acid sequence plus V-gene family, and excluded reads lacking a unique V-gene family. A later analysis removed 500 to 600 highly shared, low-generation-probability nucleotide sequences to deal with suspected cross-contamination and a sequencing artifact. A later analysis calculated a clonal expansion index for each public chain from normalized within-repertoire ranks of inferred template counts. In a later analysis, generation probabilities were computed with a VDJ recombination model fitted to out-of-frame rearrangements, and the resulting probabilities were checked against IGoR. In a later analysis, TCR-TCR, TCR-HLA and TCR-CMV co-occurrence was scored with hypergeometric tests, and a repertoire-size bias correction was applied to TCR pairs. To estimate false discovery rates, a later analysis permuted the HLA or CMV assignments 20 times. In a later analysis, co-occurring TCRs were grouped using DBSCAN, with TCRdist sequence similarity added in when clustering inside HLA-allele-positive subsets. Repertoires with fewer than 30,000 or more than 120,000 public chains, plus five repertoires with anomalous nucleotide sharing, were excluded from co-occurrence clustering. TCRdb re-hosts the immuneACCESS table, in-frame sequences only. Its copies lack some clones; in the studies checked, an unresolved V gene accounts for under half of them, and the cause for the rest is not known. V, J and clone size derive from that table, while D and trimming were established from the DNA sequence. The table for this sample lists 280,000 or so clones; roughly 89% of them were counted only once. The top ten clones comprise roughly 2.3% of the sample.

On this clone itself: Which antigen it targets is not known. No per-base quality is available; no much larger clone lies one base away.

The TCR comes from a woman under 30 in good health and CMV-seronegative. The sequencing input was PBMCs.

CDR3 sequence: CASSLAGTGGEKLFF. The nucleotide sequence is given as TGTGCCAGCAGCTTGGCCGGGACAGGGGGTGAAAAACTGTTTTTT. The chain uses TRBV5-5 and TRBJ1-4, and TRBD1 aligns with 11 junction nucleotides. Sequences SGHKS (CDR1) and YYEKEE (CDR2) are obtained from the germline V gene (reference sequence). The CDR3 starts with the cysteine, ends with the phenylalanine, and has 15 residues. Only CDR3 DNA remains: 45 bases, in frame from the first base. Trimmed from V: 0 bases; trimmed from J: 7 bases; junction bases lacking a gene match: 2.